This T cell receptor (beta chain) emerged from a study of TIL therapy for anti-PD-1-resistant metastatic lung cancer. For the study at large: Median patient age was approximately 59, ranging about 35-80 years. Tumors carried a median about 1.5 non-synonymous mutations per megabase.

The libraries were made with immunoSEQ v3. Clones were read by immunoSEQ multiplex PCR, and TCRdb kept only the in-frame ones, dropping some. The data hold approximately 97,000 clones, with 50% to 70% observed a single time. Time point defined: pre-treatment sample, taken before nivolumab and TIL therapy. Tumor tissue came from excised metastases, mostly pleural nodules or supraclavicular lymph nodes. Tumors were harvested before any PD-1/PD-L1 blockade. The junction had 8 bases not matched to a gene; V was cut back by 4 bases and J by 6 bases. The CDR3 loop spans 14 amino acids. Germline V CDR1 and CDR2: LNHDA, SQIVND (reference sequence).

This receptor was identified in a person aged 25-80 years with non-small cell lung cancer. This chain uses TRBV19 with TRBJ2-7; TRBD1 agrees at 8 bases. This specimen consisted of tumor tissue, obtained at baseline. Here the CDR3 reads CASSTMGQAGEQYF. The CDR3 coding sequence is TGTGCCAGTAGTACAATGGGACAGGCAGGCGAGCAGTACTTC.